This T cell receptor beta chain comes out of a study of OX40 agonist ivuxolimab in advanced cancers. In the study overall: A male proportion of over 75% was recorded, with mean age approximately 57 years and range roughly 20 to 85. Notes on the study in general: Nonresponders included some who also had low normalized T-cell clonal expansion.

This CDR3 comprises 15 residues. With 0 bases removed from V and 2 bases from J, the gap between germline ends came to 8 bases. CDR1 and CDR2 from the germline V gene are SGHTA and FQGTGA. A note on this clone: What it binds is unknown.

Autoimmune disease history or systemic immunosuppression led to patients being barred. Repertoires were generated with immunoSEQ multiplex PCR, while TCRdb's copy carries only in-frame clones and drops some. The table lists more than 35,000 clones, about 78% of them singletons. The V gene is TRBV7-3, the J gene TRBJ1-5; D unclear. The receptor was isolated from an adult with an advanced solid tumor such as melanoma, head and neck, liver or kidney cancer. Material: CD4+ or CD8+ T cells sorted from blood, obtained in a trial of the OX40 agonist ivuxolimab. The CDR3 DNA reads TGTGCCAGCAGCTTAACCGGGGAGGGCAATCAGCCCCAGCATTTT. This codes for CASSLTGEGNQPQHF.